The 25 T cell receptor beta chains below were found in one sample sequenced in a study of blood T cells in healthy people across ages. For the second PCR, which ran for 7 to 11 cycles, a sample-barcoded 5' primer and a J-beta primer mix were used. Each CDR3 protein is one row after TCRdb ran MiXCR on the 5' RACE reads. The repertoire has fewer than 700,000 distinct CDR3 sequences, around 43% of them found once; the top ten carry around 32%. What was sequenced was blood. The origin of the receptors is an older man in good health.

This clonotype came up many times. This chain connects TRBV5-1 to TRBJ2-7; 8 nucleotides match TRBD2. Germline-derived CDR1 and CDR2 are SGHRS and YFSETQ. The trim removed 5 bases at V and 7 bases at J, leaving 11 bases unmatched. The CDR3 is 14 amino acids. This chain's CDR3 is CASRATSVAGEQYF. Written as DNA, the CDR3 is TGCGCCAGCAGGGCGACTAGCGTCGCGGGTGAGCAGTACTTC. The variable domain in full, completed from reference TRBV5-1 and TRBJ2-7, reads KAGVTQTPRYLIKTRGQQVTLSCSPISGHRSVSWYQQTPGQGLQFLFEYFSETQRNKGNFPGRFSGRQFSNSRSEMNVSTLELGDSALYLCASRATSVAGEQYFGPGTRLTVT.

This chain uses TRBV7-2 with TRBJ2-7; D remains ambiguous. The J call may be wrong; the DNA end is better matched by TRBJ2-5. The CDR3 has 13 residues. From germline, CDR1 is SGHTA and CDR2 FQGNSA. The DNA for the CDR3 is TGTGCCAGCAGCTTATCCTACGAGAAGACCCAGTACTTC. Translating it yields CASSLSYEKTQYF.

The V and J genes are TRBV7-2 and TRBJ2-5; D possibly uses TRBD1 or TRBD2 (5 bases each). Germline V gene lookup returns CDR1 SGHTA and CDR2 FQGNSA. There are 14 residues in the CDR3. Trimming removed 2 bases at V and 11 bases at J, with 18 bases between. CDR3 amino acids: CASSLSGLDNEQYF. For the CDR3, the DNA is TGTGCCAGCAGCTTATCGGGGTTGGACAATGAGCAGTACTTC. The variable domain in full, completed from reference TRBV7-2 and TRBJ2-5, reads GAGVSQSPSNKVTEKGKDVELRCDPISGHTALYWYRQSLGQGLEFLIYFQGNSAPDKSGLPSDRFSAERTGGSVSTLTIQRTQQEDSAVYLCASSLSGLDNEQYFGPGTRLLVL.

In this sample, this clonotype turned up a few times. The chain links TRBV4-3 to TRBJ2-2; TRBD2 is a possible D gene (5 bases). V was shortened by 3 bases and J by 1 base, with 12 bases between the two germline ends. The CDR3 is 16 residues long. CDR1 is LGHNA and CDR2 is YSLEER in the germline V gene. The CDR3 DNA is TGCGCCAGCAGCCAGCAGAGGGAGCGGAACACCGGGGAGCTGTTTTTT. Its protein product is CASSQQRERNTGELFF.

The chain uses TRBV28 and TRBJ2-3, with TRBD2 matching 12 bases. CDR3 size: 16 residues. Unmatched junction bases numbered 8, after V lost 8 bases and J lost 2 bases. Germline-derived CDR1 and CDR2 are MDHEN and SYDVKM. The CDR3 bases are TGTGCCAGCGCCTCTAGCGGGAGGGGGTTCACAGATACGCAGTATTTT. Residues: CASASSGRGFTDTQYF.

The chain couples TRBV5-1 to TRBJ2-3, with 9 nucleotides matching TRBD1. Germline V CDR1 and CDR2: SGHRS, YFSETQ. This CDR3 region has 14 residues. Trimming removed 9 bases from V and 4 bases from J; junction bases left unmatched: 9. In nucleotides, the CDR3 is TGCGCCACCAAACAGGGGGCCGAGTCAGATACGCAGTATTTT. It codes for CATKQGAESDTQYF. Supplemented by reference TRBV5-1 and TRBJ2-3, the full variable domain reads KAGVTQTPRYLIKTRGQQVTLSCSPISGHRSVSWYQQTPGQGLQFLFEYFSETQRNKGNFPGRFSGRQFSNSRSEMNVSTLELGDSALYLCATKQGAESDTQYFGPGTRLTVL.

This clonotype was seen ten or more times. The V and J genes are TRBV5-1 and TRBJ2-3, with D uncertain. The germline V gene has CDR1 SGHRS and CDR2 YFSETQ. This CDR3 has 15 residues. The V gene lost 2 bases and the J gene lost 0 bases, with 10 bases spanning the gap. The CDR3 DNA is TGCGCCAGCAGCTTCTCCGGAGCTAGCACAGATACGCAGTATTTT. The encoded protein is CASSFSGASTDTQYF.

In its sample, this clonotype was seen many times. J is TRBJ2-4 and V is TRBV14; D unresolved. This CDR3 is built from 13 residues. Trimming left V 1 base short and J 8 bases short, with 9 bases between. Germline loops: CDR1 SGHDN, CDR2 FVKESK. The CDR3 region has the DNA TGTGCCAGCAGCCAAGGTTTACAAGACATTCAGTACTTC. This sequence encodes CASSQGLQDIQYF.

This clonotype was counted between two and nine times. The rearrangement joins TRBV4-1 to TRBJ2-7, with D hard to call. V lost 4 bases to trimming and J lost 7 bases, with 14 bases between them. Per germline, CDR1 MGHRA and CDR2 YSYEKL. The CDR3 spans 13 residues. The CDR3, as DNA: TGCGCCAGCAGCCCACCGCCCCCCGGGGAGCAGTACTTC. Protein sequence: CASSPPPPGEQYF.

Here the CDR3 DNA reads TGCGCCAGCAGCACAGGGGTAGCAGATACGCAGTATTTT. It codes for CASSTGVADTQYF. V usage is TRBV5-1 and J usage is TRBJ2-3; 7 nucleotides line up with TRBD1. There are 13 residues in the CDR3. Trimming took 4 bases from V and 4 from J; bases not matched to a gene: 3. Looked up from germline, CDR1 is SGHRS and CDR2 is YFSETQ.

This clonotype was seen ten or more times. It may be a read error: a sequence one base away is much more abundant. V usage is TRBV5-1 and J usage is TRBJ2-1; no clear D. The CDR3 covers 17 residues. The V and J ends lost 1 base and 2 bases respectively, with 16 bases between them. The germline gives CDR1 SGHRS, CDR2 YFSETQ. The CDR3 sequence: CASSLRQAIETYNEQFF. The CDR3 nucleotides read TGCGCCAGCAGCTTGAGGCAGGCAATAGAGACCTACAATGAGCAGTTCTTC.

Points on this clonotype: A much larger clone differs by one base, so this may be a read error. The chain is built from TRBV2 and TRBJ2-7; TRBD2 matches at 8 bases. The CDR3 sequence is 12 residues long. J was trimmed by 7 bases and V by 10 bases; bases with no gene match: 9. Germline CDR1 is SNHLY and CDR2 is FYNNEI. CDR3 DNA: TGTGCCACCCGCCGCGGGGGGATGGAGCAGTACTTC. Residues: CATRRGGMEQYF.

This clonotype was seen a handful of times. V and J are TRBV2 and TRBJ2-7; 8 positions agree with TRBD2. The germline V gene has CDR1 SNHLY and CDR2 FYNNEI. The CDR3 is 13 residues long. The V segment lost 7 bases and the J segment 7 bases; nucleotides outside the gene matches: 9. CDR3 sequence: CASKNGGANEQYF. Written as DNA, the CDR3 is TGTGCCAGCAAGAACGGGGGGGCAAATGAGCAGTACTTC.

This clonotype appeared once. V and J are TRBV6-2 or TRBV6-3 and TRBJ1-1, with D tentatively TRBD1 (6 bases). Germline assignment: CDR1 MNHEY and CDR2 SVGEGT. The CDR3 is 14 amino acids. V lost 3 bases and J lost 5, with 13 bases in between. The CDR3: CASSYSTGTTEAFF. CDR3 DNA: TGTGCCAGCAGTTATAGTACAGGGACGACTGAAGCTTTCTTT.

Comments on this clonotype: One junction end disagrees with the germline gene, perhaps due to a read error. This chain uses TRBV6-2 or TRBV6-3 with TRBJ2-7; TRBD1 matches 10 bases. Germline V CDR1 and CDR2: MNHEY, SVGEGT. The CDR3 has 17 amino acids. CDR3: CANSPEMGDRGTYEQYF. CDR3 sequence (DNA): TGTGCCAACAGTCCCGAAATGGGGGACAGGGGAACCTACGAGCAGTACTTC.

The rearrangement joins TRBV29-1 to TRBJ1-2, with 7 bases fitting TRBD1. The CDR3 has 13 amino acids. J lost 7 bases, V lost 7 bases, and 12 bases had no gene match. Germline assignment: CDR1 SQVTM and CDR2 ANQGSEA. CDR3 sequence reads: CSGTNDRVGGYTF. CDR3 DNA sequence: TGCAGCGGAACAAATGACAGGGTGGGTGGCTACACCTTC.

The CDR3 bases are TGTGCCAGCAGTTTAGCTGGGACAGGGGTATCCGAGCAGTACTTC. It encodes CASSLAGTGVSEQYF. The chain employs TRBV12-3 or TRBV12-4 and TRBJ2-1; 10 nucleotides agree with TRBD1. Gene TRBJ2-7 matches the end of the DNA better, so the J call may be wrong. The CDR3 loop spans 15 amino acids.

This clonotype appeared a few times. The CDR3 DNA is TGTGCCAGCAGTGGGACTAGCGGGGTAGAGACCCAGTACTTC. Protein: CASSGTSGVETQYF. The rearrangement links TRBV2 to TRBJ2-5; 12 bases map to TRBD2. J lost 4 bases, V lost 4 bases, and 1 base had no gene match. CDR3 size: 14 residues. CDR1 is SNHLY and CDR2 is FYNNEI in the germline V gene. The full variable domain, its missing parts supplied by reference TRBV2 and TRBJ2-5, is EPEVTQTPSHQVTQMGQEVILRCVPISNHLYFYWYRQILGQKVEFLVSFYNNEISEKSEIFDDQFSVERPDGSNFTLKIRSTKLEDSAMYFCASSGTSGVETQYFGPGTRLLVL.

The V call is TRBV20-1, the J call TRBJ2-7, with 7 bases identical to TRBD2. CDR1 is DFQATT and CDR2 is SNEGSKA in the germline V gene (reference sequence). The CDR3 has 15 residues. After removal of 2 bases from V and 5 bases from J, the junction contained 12 bases not matched to a gene. Here the CDR3 DNA reads TGCAGTGCTAGAAGCGGGACTAATCGACGAGACGAGCAGTACTTC. Translated: CSARSGTNRRDEQYF.

The CDR3 loop reads CASSLIGQSTDTQYF. The DNA of the CDR3 is TGTGCCAGCAGTTTAATCGGGCAGAGCACAGATACGCAGTATTTT. The chain is built from TRBV28 and TRBJ2-3; no firm D call. This CDR3 comprises 15 residues. V was pared by 2 bases and J by 0 bases, with 9 bases between. Looked up from germline, CDR1 is MDHEN and CDR2 is SYDVKM.

The chain joins TRBV20-1 to TRBJ1-2; 7 bases line up with TRBD1. The V segment lost 7 bases and the J segment 6 bases; nucleotides outside the gene matches: 11. The CDR3 runs to 13 residues. The germline gives CDR1 DFQATT, CDR2 SNEGSKA (reference sequence). Here the CDR3 DNA reads TGCAGTGGAGTAGCAGGGGGAGGAGATGGCTACACCTTC. Its translation: CSGVAGGGDGYTF.

V gene TRBV12-3 or TRBV12-4 combines with J gene TRBJ1-6; no clear D gene. The CDR3 runs 12 residues. V lost 1 base and J lost 8, with 3 bases in between. CDR3 in amino acids: CASSLEDSPLHF. The CDR3 DNA is TGTGCCAGCAGTTTAGAGGATTCACCCCTCCACTTT.

This clonotype was seen more than once but under ten times. This chain joins TRBV6-1 and TRBJ2-7, with D tentatively TRBD1 (6 bases). This CDR3 spans 13 amino acids. Germline CDR1 reads MNHNS; CDR2 reads SASEGT. V lost 1 base and J 6 bases, leaving 10 bases between the germline ends. The CDR3 sequence: CASSEDRVGEQYF. DNA of the CDR3: TGTGCCAGCAGTGAAGACAGGGTGGGCGAGCAGTACTTC.

This clonotype was seen at least ten times. The V call is TRBV27, the J call TRBJ2-3, with D possibly matching TRBD1 (6 bases). Germline CDR1 reads MNHEY; CDR2 reads SMNVEV (reference sequence). The germline V and J ends were trimmed by 5 bases and 3 bases, with 12 bases remaining between them. This CDR3 spans 14 amino acids. The CDR3, as DNA: TGTGCCAGCAGTATACAGGGAAAGACAGATACGCAGTATTTT. This translates into CASSIQGKTDTQYF.

This clonotype has a single count. This chain joins TRBV4-3 and TRBJ2-1, with 10 nucleotides matching TRBD2. The V segment lost 3 bases and the J segment 4 bases; nucleotides outside the gene matches: 9. The length of the CDR3 is 17 residues. CDR1 and CDR2 from the germline V gene are LGHNA and YSLEER. The CDR3 region has the DNA TGCGCCAGCAGCCAGGGACGCCCTAGCGGGAGTTACAATGAGCAGTTCTTC. Translating gives CASSQGRPSGSYNEQFF.